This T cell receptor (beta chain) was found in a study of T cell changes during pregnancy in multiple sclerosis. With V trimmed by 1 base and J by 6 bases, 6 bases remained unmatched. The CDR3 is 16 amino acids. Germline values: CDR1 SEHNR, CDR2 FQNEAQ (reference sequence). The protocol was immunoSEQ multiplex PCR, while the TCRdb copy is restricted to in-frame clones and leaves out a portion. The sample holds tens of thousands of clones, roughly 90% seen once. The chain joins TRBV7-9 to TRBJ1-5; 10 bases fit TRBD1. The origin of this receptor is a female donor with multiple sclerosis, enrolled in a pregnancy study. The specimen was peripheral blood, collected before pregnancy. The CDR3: CASSLGGQGRVQPQHF. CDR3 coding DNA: TGTGCCAGCAGCTTAGGGGGACAGGGGAGGGTTCAGCCCCAGCATTTT. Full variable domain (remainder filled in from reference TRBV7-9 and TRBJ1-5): DTGVSQNPRHKITKRGQNVTFRCDPISEHNRLYWYRQTLGQGPEFLTYFQNEAQLEKSRLLSDRFSAERPKGSFSTLEIQRTEQGDSAMYLCASSLGGQGRVQPQHFGDGTRLSIL.